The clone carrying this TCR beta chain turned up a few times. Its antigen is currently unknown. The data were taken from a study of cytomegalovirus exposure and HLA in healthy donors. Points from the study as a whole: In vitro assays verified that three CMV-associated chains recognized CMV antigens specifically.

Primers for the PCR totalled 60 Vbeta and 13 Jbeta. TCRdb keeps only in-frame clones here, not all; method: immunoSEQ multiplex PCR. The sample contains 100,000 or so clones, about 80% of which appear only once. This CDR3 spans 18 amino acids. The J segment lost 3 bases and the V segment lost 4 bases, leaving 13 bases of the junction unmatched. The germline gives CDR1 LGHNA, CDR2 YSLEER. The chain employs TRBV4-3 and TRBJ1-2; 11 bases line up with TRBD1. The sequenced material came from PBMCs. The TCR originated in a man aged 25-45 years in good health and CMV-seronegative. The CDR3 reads CASSRGIRTGGVDYGYTF. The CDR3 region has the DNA TGCGCCAGCAGCCGCGGTATCCGGACAGGGGGCGTAGACTATGGCTACACCTTC.